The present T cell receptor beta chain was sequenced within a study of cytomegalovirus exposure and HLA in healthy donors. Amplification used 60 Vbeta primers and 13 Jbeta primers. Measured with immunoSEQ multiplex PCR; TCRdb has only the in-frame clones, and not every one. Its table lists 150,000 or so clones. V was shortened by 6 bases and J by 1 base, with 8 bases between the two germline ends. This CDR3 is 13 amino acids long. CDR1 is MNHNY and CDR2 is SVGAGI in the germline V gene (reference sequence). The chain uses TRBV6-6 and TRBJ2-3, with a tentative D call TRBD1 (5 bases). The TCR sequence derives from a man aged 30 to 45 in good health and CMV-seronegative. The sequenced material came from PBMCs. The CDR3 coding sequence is TGTGCCAGCAGGCCGACAGGCACAGATACGCAGTATTTT. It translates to CASRPTGTDTQYF.